This TCR beta chain is drawn from a study of beta chain features in type 1 diabetes. Study results and limitations: Moderate yet significant TCRB CDR3 shortening was seen in Type 1 diabetes patients in all four CD4+ subsets. Overrepresentation of cells with high TCR expression could result from cDNA sequencing.

In the case of this clone: The antigen is not known.

One heparinised blood draw averaging about 116 mL was given by each donor. CD4+ cells of the naive, central memory, regulatory and stem cell-like memory types were sorted via CD45RO/CCR7/CD25/CD127/CD95/CD27. cDNA synthesis used the whole RNA isolate, giving expressed TCRB sequences. Assay: immunoSEQ multiplex PCR; the TCRdb copy retains only in-frame clones and omits some. The sample carries about 140,000 clones, about 7% recorded once. CDR1 SGHTA and CDR2 FQGNSA come from the germline V gene. The trim removed 5 bases at V and 3 bases at J, leaving 11 bases unmatched. The CDR3 is 16 amino acids. The TCR comes from a woman in her twenties or thirties in good health. The chain is built from TRBV7-2 and TRBJ2-7; 9 nucleotides line up with TRBD2. Sequencing was carried out using central memory CD4+ T cells from blood. CDR3: CASSREGTSLRYEQYF. CDR3 nucleotide sequence: TGTGCCAGCAGCCGAGAGGGGACTAGCCTCCGCTACGAGCAGTACTTC.